This T cell receptor beta chain was identified in a study of T cells after yellow fever vaccination. Study-level results: There was a possibility that FACS-sorted repertoires contained abundant clonotypes contaminating from the bulk population. Across the CD4 and CD8 compartments, a small share of clonotypes was present in both.

This CDR3 is 17 amino acids long. Unmatched junction bases numbered 8, after V lost 2 bases and J lost 3 bases. Looked up from germline, CDR1 is MNHEY and CDR2 is SVGEGT. This clonotype was observed a few times. Its cognate antigen is unknown. 5'RACE template switching added a universal primer site and UMIs to TCR cDNA. Each CDR3 protein is one row after TCRdb ran MiXCR on the 5' RACE reads. The table shows roughly 170,000 distinct CDR3 sequences, with 5.5% to 7.5% occurring only once. This TCR was sampled from a man between 18 and 29 years old who received the YFV17D yellow fever vaccine. J is TRBJ2-1 and V is TRBV6-2 or TRBV6-3; TRBD2 matches 9 bases. The specimen was CD4+ T cells sorted from PBMCs, collected on the day of the first yellow fever vaccination. CDR3 amino acids: CASSYARLAGNYNEQFF. The CDR3 DNA sequence: TGTGCCAGCAGTTACGCCCGTCTAGCGGGGAACTACAATGAGCAGTTCTTC.